This T cell receptor beta chain was documented in a study of beta chain features in type 1 diabetes. The overall study: What patients shared with healthy donors was a similar profile of age, gender and cell yields. Sorted cells, more than 95,000,000 in number, were examined across all samples.

The CDR3 sequence is 14 residues long. V was cut by 2 bases and J by 8 bases, with 15 bases left in between. Looked up from germline, CDR1 is GTSNPN and CDR2 is SVGIG (reference sequence). Sorting of CD4+ naive, central memory, regulatory and stem cell-like memory cells was performed via CD45RO/CCR7/CD25/CD127/CD95/CD27. The whole isolated RNA underwent reverse transcription, so sequencing captured expressed TCRB transcripts. Profiled with immunoSEQ multiplex PCR; TCRdb holds only in-frame clones, not every one. This table has around 290,000 clones, around 7.8% appearing once. The sequenced material came from central memory CD4+ T cells from blood. This chain links TRBV30 with TRBJ1-4; no reliable D call. This receptor was obtained from a woman between 18 and 29 years old in good health. The CDR3 DNA is TGTGCCTGGAGTTTGACTCCTCAAGGGGAAAAACTGTTTTTT. Encoded protein: CAWSLTPQGEKLFF. Supplemented by reference TRBV30 and TRBJ1-4, the full variable domain reads SQTIHQWPATLVQPVGSPLSLECTVEGTSNPNLYWYRQAAGRGLQLLFYSVGIGQISSEVPQNLSASRPQDRQFILSSKKLLLSDSGFYLCAWSLTPQGEKLFFGSGTQLSVL.